These 7 T cell receptor beta chains were sequenced from one sample in a study of blood T cell repertoires in COVID-19 (dated by TCRdb to 2018 to 2020). The library was generated by the immunoSEQ multiplex PCR assay. In its TCRdb copy, this immuneACCESS table keeps in-frame sequences only and misses some clones. Where compared with another copy, unresolved V genes explain less than half of these, and the others have no known cause. This sample gives some 350,000 clones in total; 88% of them show up just once. Less than 5.5% of the sample rests with the top ten. The source material was PBMCs or T cells enriched from blood (not recorded which). All receptors come from a man aged 25-45 years who had recovered from COVID-19.

This clone has a handful of counts. The chain recombines TRBV10-3 with TRBJ1-2; 10 bases fit TRBD1. With V trimmed by 6 bases and J by 4 bases, 8 bases remained unmatched. CDR3 length: 15 amino acids. Germline assignment: CDR1 ENHRY and CDR2 SYGVKD. This CDR3 is CAISPGTGVAYGYTF. The CDR3 DNA reads TGTGCCATCAGCCCCGGGACAGGGGTGGCCTATGGCTACACCTTC.

The chain combines TRBV6-5 with TRBJ2-1; TRBD2 agrees at 8 bases. The CDR3 contains 16 residues. J gave up 3 bases and V 1 base, and 5 bases lay outside the gene matches. CDR1 and CDR2 from the germline V gene are MNHEY and SVGAGI. The CDR3 reads CASSYYERGIYNEQFF. In DNA, the CDR3 is TGTGCCAGCAGTTACTACGAGCGGGGGATCTACAATGAGCAGTTCTTC.

This chain uses TRBV24-1 with TRBJ2-1; D remains ambiguous. Germline assignment: CDR1 KGHDR and CDR2 SFDVKD. The length of the CDR3 is 12 residues. V was cut by 5 bases and J by 12 bases, with 13 bases left in between. This CDR3 is CATSVGSLGQFF. CDR3 sequence (DNA): TGTGCCACCAGTGTGGGCAGTCTTGGGCAGTTCTTC.

The V gene is TRBV29-1, the J gene TRBJ1-3; no definite D call. The CDR3 has 11 amino acids. Trimming pared 3 bases from V and 3 bases from J, leaving 3 bases between. The germline gives CDR1 SQVTM, CDR2 ANQGSEA. The CDR3 DNA reads TGCAGCGTTGATAGTGGAAACACCATATATTTT. Residues: CSVDSGNTIYF.

The chain combines TRBV5-1 with TRBJ2-1, with TRBD2 matching over 12 bases. Germline CDR1 SGHRS, CDR2 YFSETQ. The CDR3 contains 16 residues. The ends lost 9 bases at V and 10 bases at J; junction bases unmatched: 17. CDR3 protein: CATSGASGGAAGEQFF. CDR3 DNA: TGCGCCACCTCAGGGGCTAGCGGGGGGGCAGCGGGAGAGCAGTTCTTC.

The chain couples TRBV5-4 to TRBJ1-4; 8 bases align to TRBD1. CDR3 length: 15 amino acids. The junction had 4 bases not matched to a gene; V was cut back by 1 base and J by 5 bases. Looked up from germline, CDR1 is SGHNT and CDR2 is YYREEE (reference sequence). Here the CDR3 reads CASSLRQGANEKLFF. CDR3 coding DNA: TGTGCCAGCAGCTTGAGGCAGGGGGCGAATGAAAAACTGTTTTTT.

The rearrangement joins TRBV13 to TRBJ2-7; 8 bases line up with TRBD2. The J segment lost 1 base and the V segment lost 5 bases, leaving 4 bases of the junction unmatched. CDR1 is PRHDT, CDR2 FYEKMQ, per germline (reference sequence). The CDR3 sequence is 14 residues long. The CDR3 loop reads CASSPGGVSYEQYF. In DNA, the CDR3 is TGTGCCAGCAGCCCCGGGGGGGTATCCTACGAGCAGTACTTC.